This is a list of T cell receptor beta chains from one sample in a study of OX40 agonist ivuxolimab in advanced cancers. Assay used: immunoSEQ multiplex PCR; TCRdb lists only in-frame clones, some missing. The sample carries around 76,000 clones, around four fifths recorded once. The sample in question was CD4+ or CD8+ T cells sorted from blood, obtained in a trial of the OX40 agonist ivuxolimab. These receptor sequences come from an adult with an advanced solid tumor such as melanoma, head and neck, liver or kidney cancer. The CDR3 runs from the conserved cysteine through the conserved F or W. A D gene is named only where the DNA matches it firmly. For some rows the clone size is stated as once, few or many, or as a class when expanded; others skip it.

CASSSKAPMLVGETQYF,TGTGCCAGCAGCTCAAAGGCCCCTATGCTAGTAGGGGAGACCCAGTACTTC,TRBJ2-5,NA,NA,TRBV5-4
CAWSGGTYVDYEQYF,TGTGCCTGGAGCGGTGGGACTTACGTGGACTACGAGCAGTACTTC,TRBJ2-7,NA,NA,TRBV30
CASRQGNSPLHF,TGTGCCAGCCGGCAGGGTAATTCACCCCTCCACTTT,TRBJ1-6,NA,NA,TRBV4-2
CARSLRLRTSGSPYEQYF,TGTGCCAGAAGCTTGCGACTCCGGACTAGCGGGAGTCCCTACGAGCAGTACTTC,TRBJ2-7,NA,TRBD2,TRBV5-3
CASSSPGQGTWEQYF,TGTGCCAGCAGCTCTCCGGGACAGGGAACATGGGAGCAGTACTTC,TRBJ2-7,NA,TRBD1,TRBV6-6
CASSLRVHRDEKLFF,TGTGCCAGCAGTTTACGGGTCCACCGGGATGAAAAACTGTTTTTT,TRBJ1-4,NA,NA,TRBV28
CATQTGTGREKLFF,TGTGCCACACAAACCGGGACAGGGCGTGAAAAACTGTTTTTT,TRBJ1-4,NA,TRBD1,TRBV2
CASSIVYRGDYGYTF,TGTGCCAGTAGTATAGTCTACAGGGGGGACTATGGCTACACCTTC,TRBJ1-2,NA,TRBD1,TRBV19
CASSWIGEPLSYNEQFF,TGTGCCAGCAGTTGGATTGGTGAGCCCCTTTCCTACAATGAGCAGTTCTTC,TRBJ2-1,NA,NA,TRBV9
CASSHRSGETQYF,TGTGCCAGCAGCCATAGGAGCGGTGAGACCCAGTACTTC,TRBJ2-5,few,NA,TRBV25-1
CASSLYDGGAPGETQYF,TGTGCCAGCAGTTTATACGACGGGGGGGCCCCAGGAGAGACCCAGTACTTC,TRBJ2-5,NA,TRBD2,TRBV27
CSVGRILSTDTQYF,TGCAGCGTTGGACGGATACTTAGCACAGATACGCAGTATTTT,TRBJ2-3,NA,NA,TRBV29-1
CAIRGQALNTEAFF,TGTGCCATCAGGGGACAGGCCCTGAACACTGAAGCTTTCTTT,TRBJ1-1,NA,TRBD1,TRBV10-3
CASSSSSPYEQYF,TGTGCCAGCAGTTCTAGTAGTCCTTACGAGCAGTACTTC,TRBJ2-7,NA,NA,TRBV28
CASSFSRTKDTQYF,TGTGCCAGCAGCTTCTCTAGGACTAAGGATACGCAGTATTTT,TRBJ2-3,NA,NA,TRBV5-4
CASSLGAGLPNTGELFF,TGTGCCAGCAGCTTAGGAGCGGGGTTACCTAACACCGGGGAGCTGTTTTTT,TRBJ2-2,NA,TRBD2,TRBV7-2
CASSVRGGRANEQFF,TGTGCCAGCAGCGTACGGGGCGGGAGGGCAAATGAGCAGTTCTTC,TRBJ2-1,NA,TRBD2,TRBV9
CASTRGRNTEAFF,TGCGCCAGCACGAGGGGGCGAAACACTGAAGCTTTCTTT,TRBJ1-1,NA,TRBD1,TRBV10-1
CASSLMSGGRDTEAFF,TGCGCCAGCAGCTTGATGTCCGGGGGCAGGGACACTGAAGCTTTCTTT,TRBJ1-1,NA,NA,TRBV5-1
CASSVALLSSYNEQFF,TGTGCCAGCAGCGTAGCTCTTTTAAGCTCCTACAATGAGCAGTTCTTC,TRBJ2-1,few,NA,TRBV9
CASSPSYVAPGFSPLHF,TGCGCCAGCAGCCCCAGCTATGTGGCCCCGGGGTTTTCACCCCTCCACTTT,TRBJ1-6,NA,NA,TRBV5-1
CASSLLGLAGNTGELFF,TGTGCCAGCAGTCTCCTAGGACTAGCGGGAAACACCGGGGAGCTGTTTTTT,TRBJ2-2,NA,TRBD2,TRBV27
CASSQDMGAGKRAFF,TGCGCCAGCAGCCAAGATATGGGGGCGGGAAAAAGAGCTTTCTTT,TRBJ1-1,NA,NA,TRBV4-1
CASSPREGAKNIQYF,TGTGCCAGCAGCCCCCGGGAGGGGGCCAAAAACATTCAGTACTTC,TRBJ2-4,once,TRBD2,TRBV7-3
CASSPSQGSEAFF,TGCGCCAGCAGCCCAAGTCAGGGGTCTGAAGCTTTCTTT,TRBJ1-1,NA,NA,TRBV5-1
CAWATGTGAYEQYF,TGTGCCTGGGCAACCGGGACAGGAGCCTACGAGCAGTACTTC,TRBJ2-7,few,TRBD1,TRBV30
CASSFYSGTGELFF,TGTGCCAGCAGCTTTTACAGCGGCACCGGGGAGCTGTTTTTT,TRBJ2-2,NA,NA,TRBV11-2
CASSPRSGGTEAFF,TGTGCCAGCTCACCACGTTCAGGGGGCACTGAAGCTTTCTTT,TRBJ1-1,NA,TRBD1,TRBV18
CASSRSGTGSEKLFF,TGTGCCAGCAGCCGTTCCGGGACAGGGTCCGAAAAACTGTTTTTT,TRBJ1-4,NA,TRBD1,TRBV5-4
CASSSMITGFGEKLFF,TGTGCCAGCAGCTCGATGATTACAGGATTTGGTGAAAAACTGTTTTTT,TRBJ1-4,NA,NA,TRBV5-6
CASSVTGHGYTF,TGTGCCAGCAGCGTTACAGGTCATGGCTACACCTTC,TRBJ1-2,NA,NA,TRBV7-2
CASSLDGSGANVLTF,TGTGCCAGCAGCTTAGATGGGTCTGGGGCCAACGTCCTGACTTTC,TRBJ2-6,NA,NA,TRBV11-2
CASSDTSRPYEQYF,TGTGCCAGTAGTGACACTAGCCGACCCTACGAGCAGTACTTC,TRBJ2-7,NA,NA,TRBV19
CSVGGQSQPQHF,TGCAGCGTTGGTGGGCAGAGTCAGCCCCAGCATTTT,TRBJ1-5,NA,NA,TRBV29-1
CASSSGPRRIYEQYF,TGTGCCAGCTCCTCGGGCCCCCGAAGGATCTACGAGCAGTACTTC,TRBJ2-7,NA,NA,TRBV7-6
CASSKTLSSYNEQFF,TGTGCCAGCAGTAAGACATTGAGCTCCTACAATGAGCAGTTCTTC,TRBJ2-1,NA,NA,TRBV6-5
CASSSFGVSEQGYTF,TGTGCCAGCAGCTCGTTTGGGGTATCAGAGCAGGGCTACACCTTC,TRBJ1-2,NA,NA,TRBV7-2
CASSLAGATTSDTQYF,TGTGCCAGCTCTTTAGCGGGGGCTACGACATCAGATACGCAGTATTTT,TRBJ2-3,NA,TRBD2,TRBV18
CASSSTPAGVYNEQFF,TGTGCCAGTAGTTCTACCCCAGCGGGAGTGTACAATGAGCAGTTCTTC,TRBJ2-1,NA,TRBD2,TRBV19
CASSLSFQGPASRAFF,TGTGCCAGCAGCTTAAGCTTTCAAGGACCCGCCTCTCGGGCTTTCTTT,TRBJ1-1,NA,NA,TRBV7-3
CASGLSNEQFF,TGTGCTAGTGGTTTAAGCAATGAGCAGTTCTTC,TRBJ2-1,NA,NA,TRBV12-5
CASSQKPRPGLAGARVWGEQFF,TGCGCCAGCAGCCAGAAGCCTCGACCGGGACTAGCGGGGGCTCGGGTCTGGGGTGAGCAGTTCTTC,TRBJ2-1,NA,TRBD2,TRBV4-1